This TCR beta chain was sequenced in a study of blood T cell repertoires in COVID-19. Study-wide background: Sites across the United States, Italy and Spain contributed samples from acute and convalescent COVID-19. Nucleic acid was either cDNA or gDNA, and it came from T cells, B-cell-depleted T cells, or PBMCs.

Methods used by the authors: Cell counts per sample came from amplifying reference gene primers. Produced via immunoSEQ multiplex PCR; TCRdb's table is partial and in-frame only. That table supplies the V and J calls and clone size; D and trimming were determined from the DNA. Seen here are some 150,000 clones, over 60% observed once, and the top ten hold around 1.5%. The CDR3 sequence is 16 residues long. From germline, CDR1 is MNHEY and CDR2 SMNVEV (reference sequence). The germline V and J ends were trimmed by 7 bases and 0 bases, with 19 bases remaining between them. This TCR was recovered from a man older than 75 with acute or convalescent COVID-19. Sequencing input: peripheral blood. This sequence joins TRBV27 and TRBJ2-7; TRBD1 might be the D (6 bases). In nucleotides, the CDR3 is TGTGCCAGCACCCCACCGACAGGTGTAAGCTCCTACGAGCAGTACGTC. Amino acids: CASTPPTGVSSYEQYV.